The present T cell receptor beta chain was sequenced within a study of blood T cell repertoires in COVID-19. TCRdb's table, derived via immunoSEQ multiplex PCR, lists solely in-frame clones and lacks some. The sample shows 70,000 to 100,000 clones, roughly 85% of them seen only once. Per germline, CDR1 LGHNA and CDR2 YSLEER. The CDR3 sequence is 12 residues long. Between the trimmed V and J ends, which lost 0 bases and 5 bases, there was a span of 3 bases. This receptor was obtained from a human donor in a cohort sampled during active COVID-19. The chain couples TRBV4-3 to TRBJ2-3; D gene unclear. The sample consisted of peripheral blood. The CDR3 reads CASSQDLDTQYF. In DNA, the CDR3 is TGCGCCAGCAGCCAAGATCTAGATACGCAGTATTTT.